This T cell receptor beta chain originates from a study of blood T cell repertoires in COVID-19. Participants came from fewer than 25 US areas, aged about 18 to 89 years. Data came from immunoSEQ multiplex PCR; TCRdb stores just in-frame clones and leaves some out. Among 250,000 or so clones listed, approximately 83% were seen once. This clone was counted a single time. The CDR3 has 13 amino acids. The V end was cut by 3 bases, the J end by 0 bases, with 5 bases between. Germline V gene sequence: CDR1 WSHSY, CDR2 SAAADI. This chain connects TRBV10-2 to TRBJ1-2; no firm D call. This TCR was recovered from a woman between 35 and 50 years old who had been exposed to COVID-19. The sample was PBMCs or T cells enriched from blood (not recorded which). The CDR3 sequence: CASSDIANYGYTF. The CDR3 DNA reads as TGCGCCAGCAGTGACATAGCTAACTATGGCTACACCTTC.